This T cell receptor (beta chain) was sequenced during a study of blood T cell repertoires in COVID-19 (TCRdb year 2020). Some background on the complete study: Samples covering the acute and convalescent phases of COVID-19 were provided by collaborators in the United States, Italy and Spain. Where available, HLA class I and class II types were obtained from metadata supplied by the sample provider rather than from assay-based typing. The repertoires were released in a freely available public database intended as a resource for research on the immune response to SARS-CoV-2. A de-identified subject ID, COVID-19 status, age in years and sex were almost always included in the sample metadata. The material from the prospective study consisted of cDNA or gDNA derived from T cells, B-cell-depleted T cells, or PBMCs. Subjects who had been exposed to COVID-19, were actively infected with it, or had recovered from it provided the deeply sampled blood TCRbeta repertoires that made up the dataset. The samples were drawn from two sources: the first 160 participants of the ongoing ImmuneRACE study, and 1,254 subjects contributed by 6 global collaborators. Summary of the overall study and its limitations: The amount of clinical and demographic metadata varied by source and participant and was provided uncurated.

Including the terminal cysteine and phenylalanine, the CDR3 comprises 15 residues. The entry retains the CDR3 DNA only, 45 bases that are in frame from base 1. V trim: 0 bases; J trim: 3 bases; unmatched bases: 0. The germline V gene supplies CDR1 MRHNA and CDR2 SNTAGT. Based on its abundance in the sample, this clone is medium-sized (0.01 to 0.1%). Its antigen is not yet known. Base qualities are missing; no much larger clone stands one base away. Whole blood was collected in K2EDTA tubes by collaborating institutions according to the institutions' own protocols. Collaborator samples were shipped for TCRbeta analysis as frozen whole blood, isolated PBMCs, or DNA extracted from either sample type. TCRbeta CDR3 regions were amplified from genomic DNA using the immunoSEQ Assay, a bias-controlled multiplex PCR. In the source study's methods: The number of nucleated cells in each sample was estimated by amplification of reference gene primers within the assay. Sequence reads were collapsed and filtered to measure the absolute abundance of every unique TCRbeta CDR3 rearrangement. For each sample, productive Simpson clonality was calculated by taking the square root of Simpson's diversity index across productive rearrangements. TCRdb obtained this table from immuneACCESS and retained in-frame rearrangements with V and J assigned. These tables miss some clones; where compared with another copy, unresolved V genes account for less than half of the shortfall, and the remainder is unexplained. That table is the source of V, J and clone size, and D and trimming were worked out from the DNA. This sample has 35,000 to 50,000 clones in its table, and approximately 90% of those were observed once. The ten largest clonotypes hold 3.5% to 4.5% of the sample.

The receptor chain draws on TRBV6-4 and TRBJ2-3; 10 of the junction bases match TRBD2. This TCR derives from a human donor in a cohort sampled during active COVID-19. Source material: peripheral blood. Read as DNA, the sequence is TGTGCCAGCAGTGACTCTAGCGGGGGGACAGATACGCAGTATTTT. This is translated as CASSDSSGGTDTQYF.